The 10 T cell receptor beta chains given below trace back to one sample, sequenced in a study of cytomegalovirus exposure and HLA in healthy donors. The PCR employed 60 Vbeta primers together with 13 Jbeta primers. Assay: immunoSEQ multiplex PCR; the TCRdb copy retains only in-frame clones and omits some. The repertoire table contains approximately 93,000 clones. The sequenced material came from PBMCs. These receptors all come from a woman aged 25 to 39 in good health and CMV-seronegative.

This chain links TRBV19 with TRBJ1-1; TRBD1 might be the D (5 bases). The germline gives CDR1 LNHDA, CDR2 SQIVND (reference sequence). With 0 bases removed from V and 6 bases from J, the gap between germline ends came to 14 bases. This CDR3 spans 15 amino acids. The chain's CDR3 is CASSIEGVKQAEAFF. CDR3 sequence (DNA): TGTGCCAGTAGTATAGAAGGGGTAAAACAGGCTGAAGCTTTCTTT.

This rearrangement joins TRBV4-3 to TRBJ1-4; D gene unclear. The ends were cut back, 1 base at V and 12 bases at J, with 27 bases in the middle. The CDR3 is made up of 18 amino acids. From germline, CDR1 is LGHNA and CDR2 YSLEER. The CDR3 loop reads CASSQGGGYTEWSVELFF. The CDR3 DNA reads TGCGCCAGCAGCCAAGGAGGAGGATATACAGAGTGGTCGGTGGAACTGTTTTTT.

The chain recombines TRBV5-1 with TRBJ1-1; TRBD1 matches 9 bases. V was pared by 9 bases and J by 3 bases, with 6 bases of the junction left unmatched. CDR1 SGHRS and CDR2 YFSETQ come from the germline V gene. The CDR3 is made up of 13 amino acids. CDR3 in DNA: TGCGCCACCCGGACAGGGGTGGACACTGAAGCTTTCTTT. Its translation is CATRTGVDTEAFF.

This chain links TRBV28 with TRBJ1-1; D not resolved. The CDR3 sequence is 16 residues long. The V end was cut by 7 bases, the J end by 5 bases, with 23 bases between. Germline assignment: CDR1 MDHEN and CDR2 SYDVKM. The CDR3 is CASTAQPRVEETEAFF. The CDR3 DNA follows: TGTGCCAGCACCGCCCAACCCCGGGTTGAGGAGACTGAAGCTTTCTTT.

The CDR3 bases are TGCGCCAGCAGCTTGGCCGAGGGAGCGGGAGTCTCCTACGAGCAGTACTTC. Translation gives CASSLAEGAGVSYEQYF. The J gene is TRBJ2-7, the V gene TRBV5-1; 8 bases line up with TRBD2. The CDR3 spans 17 residues. With 0 bases clipped from V and 0 bases from J, the junction kept 8 bases outside the gene matches. CDR1 and CDR2 from the germline V gene are SGHRS and YFSETQ.

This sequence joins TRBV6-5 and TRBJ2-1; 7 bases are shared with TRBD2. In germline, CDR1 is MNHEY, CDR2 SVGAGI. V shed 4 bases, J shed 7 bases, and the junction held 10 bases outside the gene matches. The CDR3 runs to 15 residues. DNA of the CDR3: TGTGCCAGCAGTTCGAGCAGCCCCGGGGGGAATGAGCAGTTCTTC. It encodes CASSSSSPGGNEQFF.

CDR3 sequence: CAWSVGGLWNTEAFF. CDR3 in DNA: TGTGCCTGGAGTGTGGGGGGGTTGTGGAACACTGAAGCTTTCTTT. The V gene is TRBV30, the J gene TRBJ1-1, with a tentative D call TRBD1 (5 bases). The CDR3 is 15 residues long. The V end lost 0 bases, the J end lost 1 base, and 12 bases lay between the germline ends. CDR1 is GTSNPN and CDR2 is SVGIG in the germline V gene (reference sequence).

This CDR3 reads CASSLDRGTDTQYF. CDR3 DNA: TGTGCCAGCAGTTTGGACAGGGGCACAGATACGCAGTATTTT. This chain joins TRBV27 and TRBJ2-3; 8 bases agree with TRBD1. V dropped 3 bases and J dropped 1; count of bases not matched to a gene: 0. Germline CDR1 and CDR2: MNHEY and SMNVEV (reference sequence). The CDR3 is 14 amino acids.

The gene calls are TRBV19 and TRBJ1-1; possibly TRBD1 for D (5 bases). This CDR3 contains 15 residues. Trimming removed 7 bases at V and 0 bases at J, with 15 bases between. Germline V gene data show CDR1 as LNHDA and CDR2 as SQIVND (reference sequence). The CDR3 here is CASTAGYGLNTEAFF. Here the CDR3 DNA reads TGTGCCAGTACCGCAGGGTACGGGCTGAACACTGAAGCTTTCTTT. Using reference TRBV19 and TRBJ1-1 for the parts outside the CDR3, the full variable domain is DGGITQSPKYLFRKEGQNVTLSCEQNLNHDAMYWYRQDPGQGLRLIYYSQIVNDFQKGDIAEGYSVSREKKESFPLTVTSAQKNPTAFYLCASTAGYGLNTEAFFGQGTRLTVV.

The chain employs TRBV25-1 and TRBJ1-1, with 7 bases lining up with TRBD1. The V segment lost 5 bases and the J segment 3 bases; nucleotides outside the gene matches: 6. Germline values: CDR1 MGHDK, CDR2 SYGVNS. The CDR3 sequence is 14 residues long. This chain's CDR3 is CASSQTGTYTEAFF. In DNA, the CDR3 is TGTGCCAGCAGTCAGACAGGGACTTACACTGAAGCTTTCTTT.